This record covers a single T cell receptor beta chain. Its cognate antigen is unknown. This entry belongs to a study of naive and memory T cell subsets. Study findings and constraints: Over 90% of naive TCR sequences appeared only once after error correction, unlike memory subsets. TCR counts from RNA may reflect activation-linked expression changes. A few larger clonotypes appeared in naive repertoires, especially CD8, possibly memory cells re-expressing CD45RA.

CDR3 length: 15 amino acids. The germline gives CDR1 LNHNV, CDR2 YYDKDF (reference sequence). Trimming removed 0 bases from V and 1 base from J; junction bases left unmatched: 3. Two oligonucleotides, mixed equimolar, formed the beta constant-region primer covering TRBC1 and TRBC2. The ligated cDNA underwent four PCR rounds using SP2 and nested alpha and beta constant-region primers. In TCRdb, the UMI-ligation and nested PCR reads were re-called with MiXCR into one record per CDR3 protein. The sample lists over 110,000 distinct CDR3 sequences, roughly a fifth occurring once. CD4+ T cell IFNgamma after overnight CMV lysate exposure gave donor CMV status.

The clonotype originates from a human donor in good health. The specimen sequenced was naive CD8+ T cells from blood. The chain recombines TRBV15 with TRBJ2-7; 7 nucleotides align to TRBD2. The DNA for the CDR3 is TGTGCCACCAGCAGAGAGGGGGGGATTTCCTACGAGCAGTACTTC. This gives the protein CATSREGGISYEQYF.